This T cell receptor (beta chain) was captured by sequencing in a study of cytomegalovirus exposure and HLA in healthy donors. There are 12 residues in the CDR3. From germline, CDR1 is SNHLY and CDR2 FYNNEI. Libraries were prepared by immunoSEQ multiplex PCR; TCRdb keeps only in-frame clonotypes and omits some of them. This sample carries fewer than 250,000 clones, over 80% of them seen once, and the ten largest clones take roughly 5.4%. On this clone itself: The junction departs from germline at one end; a sequencing error may be responsible.

This clonotype was sampled from a woman between 18 and 29 years old in good health and CMV-seronegative. The sequencing input was PBMCs. This sequence joins TRBV2 and TRBJ2-3; D possibly corresponds to TRBD1 (6 bases). CDR3: CASSEASGEYTF. The CDR3 bases are TGTGCCAGCAGTGAGGCGTCAGGGGAATATACTTTT. The variable domain in full, completed from reference TRBV2 and TRBJ2-3, reads EPEVTQTPSHQVTQMGQEVILRCVPISNHLYFYWYRQILGQKVEFLVSFYNNEISEKSEIFDDQFSVERPDGSNFTLKIRSTKLEDSAMYFCASSEASGEYTFGPGTRLTVL.